Listed here is a single T cell receptor beta chain. The specificity of this receptor is unknown. No quality values exist for individual bases; no much larger clone is one base distant. Libraries were built with the immunoSEQ multiplex PCR assay. For the original study's pipeline: To diagnose cytomegalovirus status from the catalog of TCR beta chain sequences, a statistical classification framework was built. The immuneACCESS repertoire file appears here via TCRdb, limited to in-frame rearrangements. These files lack a portion of the clones; in checked studies, under half of the deficit traces to unresolved V genes, and the cause of the others is not known. The D gene and trimming were derived from the DNA, and the V and J assignments and clone size from that table. This sample is represented by a few hundred thousand clones; 90% to 95% of them were singletons. The biggest ten clones account for around 1% of the sample.

The sample belongs to a study of cytomegalovirus exposure and HLA in healthy donors (dated by TCRdb to 2015 to 2018). A note on the overall study: According to a later analysis, the approximately 130 validation repertoires were produced on the same platform as the approximately 690 repertoires of the first cohort. The aim of the study was to test whether cataloging public T cell receptors could identify signatures of past pathogen exposure. Along with the roughly 710-subject first cohort, a separate validation cohort of about 110 different subjects was used. The study combined high-throughput TCR immunosequencing, statistical association of individual TCRs with disease status, and machine learning to predict cytomegalovirus infection status. Study-wide findings and limitations: All 130 or so repertoires were used to score co-occurrence in the validation cohort in a later analysis, because that analysis had no HLA typing for the cohort. Three of the identified cytomegalovirus-associated TCR beta chains were confirmed in vitro to be specific for cytomegalovirus antigens. A later analysis found that TCRs clustered in the first cohort also tended to co-occur in the approximately 120 validation repertoires, with approximately 93% of cluster scores above 0. The classifier was reported to diagnose cytomegalovirus status with high specificity and sensitivity in both the original cohort and the validation cohort. Most TCR sequences were observed very rarely across donors, whereas some public TCRs were present in many individuals. The authors suggested that the approach could potentially be extended to other disease states and immunological phenotypes. A total of roughly 160 TCR beta chains were listed by the study as associated with cytomegalovirus.

The CDR3 numbers 14 residues from cysteine through phenylalanine. The kept DNA is CDR3 alone, 42 bases in frame from the first base. The germline V gene gives CDR1 as MGHRA and CDR2 as YSYEKL. A distance of 15 bases separates the germline ends of V and J, which lose 10 bases and 0 bases respectively. Separate from the approximately 700-subject first cohort, the validation cohort of about 110 subjects was the group to which the donors belonged. This receptor was obtained from a woman aged 18-29 years in good health and CMV-seronegative. The sequenced material came from PBMCs. The V gene is TRBV4-1 and the J gene is TRBJ1-2; TRBD1 is perhaps the D gene, given 5 matching bases. The DNA is as follows: TGCGCCACCACTGGCGGGGGGGCTAACTATGGCTACACCTTC. Protein translation: CATTGGGANYGYTF.